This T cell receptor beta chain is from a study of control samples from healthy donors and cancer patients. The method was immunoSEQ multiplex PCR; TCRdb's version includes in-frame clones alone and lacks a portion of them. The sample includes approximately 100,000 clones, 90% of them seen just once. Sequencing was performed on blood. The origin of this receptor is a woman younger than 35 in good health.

In nucleotides, the CDR3 is TGCGCCAGCAGCCAATCGGGGGATACGCAGTATTTT. This encodes CASSQSGDTQYF. This chain joins TRBV4-1 and TRBJ2-3, with D maybe TRBD2 (5 bases). This CDR3 has 12 amino acids. The V gene lost 2 bases and the J gene lost 6 bases, with 6 bases spanning the gap. Germline lookup yields CDR1 MGHRA and CDR2 YSYEKL.